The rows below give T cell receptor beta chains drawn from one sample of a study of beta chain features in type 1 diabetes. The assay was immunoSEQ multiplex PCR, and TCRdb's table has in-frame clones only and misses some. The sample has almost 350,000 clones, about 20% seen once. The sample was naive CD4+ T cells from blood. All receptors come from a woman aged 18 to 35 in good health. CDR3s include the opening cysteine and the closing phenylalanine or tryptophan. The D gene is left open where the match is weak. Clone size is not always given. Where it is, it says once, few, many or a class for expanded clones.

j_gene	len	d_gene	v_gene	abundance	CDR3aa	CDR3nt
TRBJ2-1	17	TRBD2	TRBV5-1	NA	CASSSGLLAGGYNEQFF	TGCGCCAGCAGCTCTGGACTTCTAGCGGGCGGCTACAATGAGCAGTTCTTC
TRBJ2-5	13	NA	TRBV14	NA	CASSRNRDGTQYF	TGTGCCAGCAGCCGAAACAGGGACGGGACCCAGTACTTC
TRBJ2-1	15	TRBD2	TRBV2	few	CASSPRLAGGSEQFF	TGTGCCAGCAGTCCCAGACTAGCGGGAGGGAGTGAGCAGTTCTTC
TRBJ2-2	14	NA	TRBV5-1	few	CASSPDRPTGELFF	TGCGCCAGCAGCCCTGACAGGCCTACCGGGGAGCTGTTTTTT
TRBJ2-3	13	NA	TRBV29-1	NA	CSVEKVAADTQYF	TGCAGCGTTGAGAAGGTAGCGGCAGATACGCAGTATTTT
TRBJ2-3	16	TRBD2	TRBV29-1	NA	CSAFGQLAGRTDTQYF	TGCAGCGCATTCGGGCAACTAGCGGGACGCACAGATACGCAGTATTTT
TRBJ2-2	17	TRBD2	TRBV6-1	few	CASSEALLAGDSGELFF	TGTGCCAGCAGTGAAGCGCTCCTAGCGGGAGATTCCGGGGAGCTGTTTTTT
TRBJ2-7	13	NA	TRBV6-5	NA	CASKPGQDYEQYF	TGTGCCAGCAAGCCGGGACAAGACTACGAGCAGTACTTC
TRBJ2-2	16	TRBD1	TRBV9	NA	CASSKDRPANTGELFF	TGTGCCAGCAGCAAGGACAGGCCCGCGAACACCGGGGAGCTGTTTTTT
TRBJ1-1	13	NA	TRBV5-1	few	CASSRQENYEAFF	TGCGCCAGCAGCCGACAGGAAAATTATGAAGCTTTCTTT
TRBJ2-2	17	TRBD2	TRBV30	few	CAWNTGLAGGAAGELFF	TGTGCCTGGAACACCGGACTAGCGGGGGGAGCTGCCGGGGAGCTGTTTTTT
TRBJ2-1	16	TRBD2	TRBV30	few	CAWSVGGTSGLGEQFF	TGTGCCTGGAGTGTAGGAGGAACTAGCGGGTTGGGTGAGCAGTTCTTC
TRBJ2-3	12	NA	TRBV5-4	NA	CASRASTDTQYF	TGTGCCAGCAGGGCTAGCACAGATACGCAGTATTTT
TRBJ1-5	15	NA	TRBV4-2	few	CASSQDTGNTQPQHF	TGTGCCAGCAGCCAAGACACAGGGAATACGCAGCCCCAGCATTTT
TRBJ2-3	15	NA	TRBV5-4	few	CASSFVLRGADTQYF	TGTGCCAGCAGCTTCGTCCTACGGGGGGCGGATACGCAGTATTTT
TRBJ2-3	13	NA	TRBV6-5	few	CASMLAGTDTQYF	TGTGCCAGCATGCTCGCGGGCACAGATACGCAGTATTTT
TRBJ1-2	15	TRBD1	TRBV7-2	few	CASSLDRGANYGYTF	TGTGCCAGCAGCTTAGACAGGGGGGCTAACTATGGCTACACCTTC
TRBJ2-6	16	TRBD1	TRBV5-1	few	CASSLAGTAGANVLTF	TGCGCCAGCAGCTTGGCTGGGACAGCTGGGGCCAACGTCCTGACTTTC
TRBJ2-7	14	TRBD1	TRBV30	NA	CAWSVRQGAHEQYF	TGTGCCTGGAGTGTACGCCAGGGGGCCCACGAGCAGTACTTC
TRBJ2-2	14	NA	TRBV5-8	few	CASSRGQNTGELFF	TGTGCCAGCAGCCGGGGACAGAACACCGGGGAGCTGTTTTTT
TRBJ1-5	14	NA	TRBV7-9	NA	CASSRTDDGQPQHF	TGTGCCAGCAGCCGGACAGATGACGGTCAGCCCCAGCATTTT
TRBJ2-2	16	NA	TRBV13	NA	CASSTRQSTNTGELFF	TGTGCCAGCAGCACCCGACAGAGCACGAACACCGGGGAGCTGTTTTTT
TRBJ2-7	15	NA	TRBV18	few	CASRPTAGRTYEQYF	TGTGCCAGCCGACCGACGGCGGGCCGAACCTACGAGCAGTACTTC
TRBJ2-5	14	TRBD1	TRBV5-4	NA	CASSKGQGEETQYF	TGTGCCAGCAGCAAAGGACAGGGGGAGGAGACCCAGTACTTC
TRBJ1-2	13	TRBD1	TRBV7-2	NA	CASSLGTGNGYTF	TGTGCCAGCAGCTTGGGGACAGGGAATGGCTACACCTTC
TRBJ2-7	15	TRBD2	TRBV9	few	CASSASSGLSYEQYF	TGTGCCAGCAGCGCCTCTTCGGGACTATCCTACGAGCAGTACTTC
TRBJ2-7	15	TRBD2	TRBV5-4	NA	CASSPRSAGNYEQYF	TGTGCCAGCAGCCCCAGATCAGCGGGAAACTACGAGCAGTACTTC
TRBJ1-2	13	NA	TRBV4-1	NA	CASSQDPGEHYTF	TGCGCCAGCAGCCAAGATCCCGGGGAACACTACACCTTC
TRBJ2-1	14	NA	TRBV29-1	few	CSVGGKGSYNEQFF	TGCAGCGTTGGAGGGAAGGGCTCCTACAATGAGCAGTTCTTC
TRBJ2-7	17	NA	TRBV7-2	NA	CASSLALDGSWSYEQYF	TGTGCCAGCAGCTTGGCCCTTGATGGCTCTTGGTCCTACGAGCAGTACTTC
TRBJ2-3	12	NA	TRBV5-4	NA	CASSLDSYGQYF	TGTGCCAGCAGCTTAGACAGTTACGGGCAGTATTTT
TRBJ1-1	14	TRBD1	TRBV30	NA	CAWTWTGAITEAFF	TGTGCCTGGACCTGGACAGGCGCTATCACTGAAGCTTTCTTT
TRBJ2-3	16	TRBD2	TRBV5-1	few	CASSPGLAVSTDTQYF	TGCGCCAGCAGCCCCGGACTAGCGGTTAGCACAGATACGCAGTATTTT